This section outlines one T cell receptor beta chain sequence together with its context. V lost 1 base and J lost 6, with 7 bases in between. This CDR3 is 11 amino acids long. The V gene's germline CDR1 is GTSNPN and CDR2 SVGIG (reference sequence). This sample was taken from a study of T cell changes during pregnancy in multiple sclerosis. TCRdb's table, derived via immunoSEQ multiplex PCR, lists solely in-frame clones and lacks some. The data show approximately 65,000 clones, 90% to 95% seen once. The sample in question was CD4+ T cells from peripheral blood mononuclear cells, obtained in the first trimester of pregnancy. The source of this sequence is a female donor with multiple sclerosis, enrolled in a pregnancy study. This chain uses TRBV30 with TRBJ2-7; possibly TRBD1 for D (6 bases). In DNA, the CDR3 is TGTGCCTGGAGTGGAGGGGGCGAGCAGTACTTC. Encoded protein: CAWSGGGEQYF. The whole variable domain, filled in from reference TRBV30 and TRBJ2-7, reads SQTIHQWPATLVQPVGSPLSLECTVEGTSNPNLYWYRQAAGRGLQLLFYSVGIGQISSEVPQNLSASRPQDRQFILSSKKLLLSDSGFYLCAWSGGGEQYFGPGTRLTVT.